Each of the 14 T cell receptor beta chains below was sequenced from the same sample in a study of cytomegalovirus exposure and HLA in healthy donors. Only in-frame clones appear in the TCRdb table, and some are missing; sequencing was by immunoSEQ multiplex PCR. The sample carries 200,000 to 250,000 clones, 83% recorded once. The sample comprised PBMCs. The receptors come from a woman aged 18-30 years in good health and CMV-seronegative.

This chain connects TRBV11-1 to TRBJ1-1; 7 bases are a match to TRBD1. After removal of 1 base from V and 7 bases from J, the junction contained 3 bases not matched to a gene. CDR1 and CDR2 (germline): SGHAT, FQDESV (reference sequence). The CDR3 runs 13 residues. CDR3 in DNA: TGTGCCAGCAGCTTAGGACAGGGAAGTGAAGCTTTCTTT. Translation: CASSLGQGSEAFF.

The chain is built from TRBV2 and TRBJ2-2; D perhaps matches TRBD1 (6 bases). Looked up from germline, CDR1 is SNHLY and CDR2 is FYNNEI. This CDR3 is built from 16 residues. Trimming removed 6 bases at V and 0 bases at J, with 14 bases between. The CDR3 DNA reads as TGTGCCAGCAGCCACAGGGTTGTCGCGAACACCGGGGAGCTGTTTTTT. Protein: CASSHRVVANTGELFF. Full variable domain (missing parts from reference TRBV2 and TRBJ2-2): EPEVTQTPSHQVTQMGQEVILRCVPISNHLYFYWYRQILGQKVEFLVSFYNNEISEKSEIFDDQFSVERPDGSNFTLKIRSTKLEDSAMYFCASSHRVVANTGELFFGEGSRLTVL.

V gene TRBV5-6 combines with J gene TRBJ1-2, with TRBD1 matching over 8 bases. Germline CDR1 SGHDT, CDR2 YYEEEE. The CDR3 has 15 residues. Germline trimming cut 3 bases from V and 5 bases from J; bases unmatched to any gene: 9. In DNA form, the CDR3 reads TGTGCCAGCAGCTGGTGGTCTGGGACAGGATATGGCTACACCTTC. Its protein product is CASSWWSGTGYGYTF.

CDR3 in amino acids: CASSEAAPGGTQYF. Written as DNA, the CDR3 is TGCGCCAGCAGTGAGGCGGCCCCTGGGGGGACCCAGTACTTC. This chain joins TRBV10-1 and TRBJ2-5; the D gene could be TRBD1 or TRBD2 (5 bases each). Germline V gives CDR1 WNHNN, CDR2 SYGVQD (reference sequence). The CDR3 extends over 14 amino acids. V lost 2 bases and J 7 bases, leaving 14 bases between the germline ends.

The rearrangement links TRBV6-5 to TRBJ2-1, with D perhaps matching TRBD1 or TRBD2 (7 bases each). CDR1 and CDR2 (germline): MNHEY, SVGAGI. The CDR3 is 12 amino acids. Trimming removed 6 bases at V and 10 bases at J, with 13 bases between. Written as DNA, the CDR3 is TGTGCCAGCAGCCAGGGGGACTACGAGCAGTTCTTC. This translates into CASSQGDYEQFF.

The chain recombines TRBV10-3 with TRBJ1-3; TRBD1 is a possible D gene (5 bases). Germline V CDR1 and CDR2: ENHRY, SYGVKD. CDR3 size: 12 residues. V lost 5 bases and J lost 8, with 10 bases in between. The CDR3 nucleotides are TGTGCCATCAGTTACCAGGGAGACACCATATATTTT. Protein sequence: CAISYQGDTIYF.

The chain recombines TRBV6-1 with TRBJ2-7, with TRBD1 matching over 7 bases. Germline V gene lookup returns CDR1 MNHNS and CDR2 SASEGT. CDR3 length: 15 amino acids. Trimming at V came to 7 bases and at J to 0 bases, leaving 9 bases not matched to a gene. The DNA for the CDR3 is TGTGCCAGCATGGCCGGACAGGCAAGCTCCTACGAGCAGTACTTC. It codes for CASMAGQASSYEQYF.

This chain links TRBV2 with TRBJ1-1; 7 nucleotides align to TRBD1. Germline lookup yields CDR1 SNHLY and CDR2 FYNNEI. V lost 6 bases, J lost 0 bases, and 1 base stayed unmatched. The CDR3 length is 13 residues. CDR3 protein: CASRTGLNTEAFF. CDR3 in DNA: TGTGCCAGCAGGACAGGGTTGAACACTGAAGCTTTCTTT.

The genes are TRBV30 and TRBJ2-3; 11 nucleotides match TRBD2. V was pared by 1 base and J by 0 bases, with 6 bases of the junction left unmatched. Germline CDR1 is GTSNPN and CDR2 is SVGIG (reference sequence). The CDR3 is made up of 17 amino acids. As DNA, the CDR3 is TGTGCCTGGAGTGCTCCGGGACTAGCGGCTAGCACAGATACGCAGTATTTT. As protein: CAWSAPGLAASTDTQYF.

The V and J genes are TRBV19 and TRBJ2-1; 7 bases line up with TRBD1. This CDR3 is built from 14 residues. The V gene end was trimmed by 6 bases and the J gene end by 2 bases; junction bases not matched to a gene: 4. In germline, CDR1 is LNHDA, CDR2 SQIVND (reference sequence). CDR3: CASRPGTAYNEQFF. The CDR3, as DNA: TGTGCCAGTAGGCCCGGGACAGCCTACAATGAGCAGTTCTTC.

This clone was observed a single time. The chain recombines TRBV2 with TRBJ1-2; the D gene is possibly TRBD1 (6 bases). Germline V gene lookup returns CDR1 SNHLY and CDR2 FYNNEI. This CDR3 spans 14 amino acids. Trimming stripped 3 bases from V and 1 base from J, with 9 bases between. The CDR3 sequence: CASSERRGNYGYTF. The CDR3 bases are TGTGCCAGCAGTGAGCGCAGGGGTAACTATGGCTACACCTTC.

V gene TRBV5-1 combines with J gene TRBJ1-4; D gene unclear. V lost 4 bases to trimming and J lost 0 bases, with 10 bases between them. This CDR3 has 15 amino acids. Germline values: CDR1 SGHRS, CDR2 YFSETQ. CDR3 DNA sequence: TGCGCCAGCAGCAGCGGGGTGACAACTAATGAAAAACTGTTTTTT. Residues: CASSSGVTTNEKLFF. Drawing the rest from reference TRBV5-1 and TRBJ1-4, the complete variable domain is KAGVTQTPRYLIKTRGQQVTLSCSPISGHRSVSWYQQTPGQGLQFLFEYFSETQRNKGNFPGRFSGRQFSNSRSEMNVSTLELGDSALYLCASSSGVTTNEKLFFGSGTQLSVL.

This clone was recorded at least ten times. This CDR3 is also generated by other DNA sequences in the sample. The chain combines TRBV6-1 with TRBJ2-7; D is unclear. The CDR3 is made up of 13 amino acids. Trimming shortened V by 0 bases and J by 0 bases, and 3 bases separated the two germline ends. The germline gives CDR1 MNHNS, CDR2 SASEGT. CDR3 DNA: TGTGCCAGCAGTGAAGCAGGCTCCTACGAGCAGTACTTC. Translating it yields CASSEAGSYEQYF.

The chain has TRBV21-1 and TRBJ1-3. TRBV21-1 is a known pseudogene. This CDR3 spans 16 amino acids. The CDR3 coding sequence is TGTGCCAGCAGCACCCACCCCCGGGACCCCCGAAACACCATATATTTT. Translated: CASSTHPRDPRNTIYF.